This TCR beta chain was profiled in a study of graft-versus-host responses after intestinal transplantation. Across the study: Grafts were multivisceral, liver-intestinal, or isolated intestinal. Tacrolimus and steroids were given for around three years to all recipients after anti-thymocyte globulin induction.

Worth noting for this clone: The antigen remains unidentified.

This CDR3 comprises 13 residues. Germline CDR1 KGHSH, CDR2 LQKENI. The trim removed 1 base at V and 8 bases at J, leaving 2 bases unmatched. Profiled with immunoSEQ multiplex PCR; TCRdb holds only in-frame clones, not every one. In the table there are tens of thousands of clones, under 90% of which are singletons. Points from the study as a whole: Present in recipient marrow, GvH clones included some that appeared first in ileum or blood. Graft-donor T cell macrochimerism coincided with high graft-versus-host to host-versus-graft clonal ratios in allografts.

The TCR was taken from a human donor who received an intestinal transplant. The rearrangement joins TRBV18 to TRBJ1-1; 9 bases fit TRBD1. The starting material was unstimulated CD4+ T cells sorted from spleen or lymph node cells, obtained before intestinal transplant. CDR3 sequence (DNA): TGTGCCAGCTCACCACGGGACAGGGCCGAAGCTTTCTTT. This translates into CASSPRDRAEAFF.